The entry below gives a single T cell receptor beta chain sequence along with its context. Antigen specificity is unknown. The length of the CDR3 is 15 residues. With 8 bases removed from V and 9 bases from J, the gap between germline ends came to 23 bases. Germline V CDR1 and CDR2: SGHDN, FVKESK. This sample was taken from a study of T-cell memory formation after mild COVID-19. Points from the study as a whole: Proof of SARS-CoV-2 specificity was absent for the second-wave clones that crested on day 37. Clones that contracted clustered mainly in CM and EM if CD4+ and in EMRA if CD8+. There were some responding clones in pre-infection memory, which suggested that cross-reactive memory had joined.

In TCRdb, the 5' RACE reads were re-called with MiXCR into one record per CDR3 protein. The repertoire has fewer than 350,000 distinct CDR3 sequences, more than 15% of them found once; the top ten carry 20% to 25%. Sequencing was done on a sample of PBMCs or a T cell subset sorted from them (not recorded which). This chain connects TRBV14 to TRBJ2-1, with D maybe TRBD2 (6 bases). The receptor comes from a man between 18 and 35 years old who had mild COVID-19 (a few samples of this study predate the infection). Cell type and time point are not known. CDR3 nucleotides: TGTGCCAGCGGCGAGTTGACGGGGAGGCTTGGTGAGCAGTTCTTC. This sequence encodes CASGELTGRLGEQFF. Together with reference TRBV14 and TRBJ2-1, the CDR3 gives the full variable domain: EAGVTQFPSHSVIEKGQTVTLRCDPISGHDNLYWYRRVMGKEIKFLLHFVKESKQDESGMPNNRFLAERTGGTYSTLKVQPAELEDSGVYFCASGELTGRLGEQFFGPGTRLTVL.